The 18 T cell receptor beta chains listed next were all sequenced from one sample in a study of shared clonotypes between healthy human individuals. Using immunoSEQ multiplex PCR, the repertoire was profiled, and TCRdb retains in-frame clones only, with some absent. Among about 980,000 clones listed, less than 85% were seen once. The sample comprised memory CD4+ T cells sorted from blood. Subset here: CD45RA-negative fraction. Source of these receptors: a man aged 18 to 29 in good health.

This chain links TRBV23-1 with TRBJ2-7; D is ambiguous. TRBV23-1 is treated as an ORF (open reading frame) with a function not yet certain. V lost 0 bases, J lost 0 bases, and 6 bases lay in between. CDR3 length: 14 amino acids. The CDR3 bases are TGCGCCAGCAGTCAATCCCACCCCTCCTACGAGCAGTACTTC. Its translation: CASSQSHPSYEQYF.

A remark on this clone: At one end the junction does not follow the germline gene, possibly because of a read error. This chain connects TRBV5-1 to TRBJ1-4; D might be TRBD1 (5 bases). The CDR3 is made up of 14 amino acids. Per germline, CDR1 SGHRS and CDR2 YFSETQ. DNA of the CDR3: TGCGTCAGCAGCTTGAATGGGAGGGGTGAAAAACTGTTTTTT. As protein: CVSSLNGRGEKLFF.

CDR3 protein: CAISGPLAPYISTDTQYF. The CDR3 DNA follows: TGTGCCATCAGTGGGCCCCTGGCTCCATACATTAGCACAGATACGCAGTATTTT. V is TRBV10-3 and J is TRBJ2-3; D unclear. The CDR3 runs to 18 residues. CDR1 is ENHRY and CDR2 is SYGVKD in the germline V gene. The V gene lost 4 bases and the J gene lost 0 bases, with 20 bases spanning the gap.

The CDR3 coding sequence is TGTGCCAGCAGCTTAGATGGAGGGGCAAGCCGAACGCAGGGGACCCAGTACTTC. Protein: CASSLDGGASRTQGTQYF. The chain joins TRBV7-2 to TRBJ2-5; maybe TRBD2 (6 bases). V was cut by 1 base and J by 7 bases, with 25 bases left in between. Germline V gene data show CDR1 as SGHTA and CDR2 as FQGNSA. The length of the CDR3 is 18 residues.

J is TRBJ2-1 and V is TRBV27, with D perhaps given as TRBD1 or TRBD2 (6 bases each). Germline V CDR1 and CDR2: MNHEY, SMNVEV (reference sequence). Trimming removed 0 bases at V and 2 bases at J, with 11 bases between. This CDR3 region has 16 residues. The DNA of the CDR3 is TGTGCCAGCAGTTTATCGATGGGGGGCCCCTACAATGAGCAGTTCTTC. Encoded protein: CASSLSMGGPYNEQFF.

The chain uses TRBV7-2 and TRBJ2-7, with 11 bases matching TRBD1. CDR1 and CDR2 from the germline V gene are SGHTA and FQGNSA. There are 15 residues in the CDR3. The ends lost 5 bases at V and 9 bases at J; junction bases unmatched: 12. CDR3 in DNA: TGTGCCAGCAGCGCTACACGGACAGGGGGCTGGGGGCAGTACTTC. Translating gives CASSATRTGGWGQYF.

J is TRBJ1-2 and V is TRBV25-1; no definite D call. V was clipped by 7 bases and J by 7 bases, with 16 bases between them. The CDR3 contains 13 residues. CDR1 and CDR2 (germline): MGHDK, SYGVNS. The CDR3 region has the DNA TGTGCCAGCACCGGAACCTCAGGAGGTGGCTACACCTTC. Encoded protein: CASTGTSGGGYTF.

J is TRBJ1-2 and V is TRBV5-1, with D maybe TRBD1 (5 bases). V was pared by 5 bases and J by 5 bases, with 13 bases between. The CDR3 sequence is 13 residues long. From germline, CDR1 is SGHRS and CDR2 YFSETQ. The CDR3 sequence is CASSNTGQYGYTF. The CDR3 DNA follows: TGCGCCAGCAGTAACACAGGACAATATGGCTACACCTTC. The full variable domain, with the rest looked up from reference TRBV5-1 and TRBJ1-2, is KAGVTQTPRYLIKTRGQQVTLSCSPISGHRSVSWYQQTPGQGLQFLFEYFSETQRNKGNFPGRFSGRQFSNSRSEMNVSTLELGDSALYLCASSNTGQYGYTFGSGTRLTVV.

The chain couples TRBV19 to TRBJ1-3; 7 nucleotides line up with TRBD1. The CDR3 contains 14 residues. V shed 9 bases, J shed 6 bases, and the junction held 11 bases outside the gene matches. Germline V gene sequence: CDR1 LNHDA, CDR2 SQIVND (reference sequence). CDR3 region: CASSPGTAKNTIYF. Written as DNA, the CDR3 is TGTGCCAGCAGCCCCGGGACAGCGAAAAACACCATATATTTT.

The CDR3 spells CAWTQGLIAYEQYF. The CDR3 region has the DNA TGTGCCTGGACCCAGGGACTTATAGCCTACGAGCAGTACTTC. V and J are TRBV30 and TRBJ2-7; the D gene is possibly TRBD2 (6 bases). CDR3 size: 14 residues. Between the trimmed V and J ends, which lost 4 bases and 2 bases, there was a span of 15 bases. CDR1 and CDR2 from the germline V gene are GTSNPN and SVGIG (reference sequence).

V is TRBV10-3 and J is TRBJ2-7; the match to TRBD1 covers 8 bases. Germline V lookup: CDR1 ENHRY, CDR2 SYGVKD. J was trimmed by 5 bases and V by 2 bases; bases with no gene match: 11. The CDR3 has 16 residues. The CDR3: CAISEPTKTGANEQYF. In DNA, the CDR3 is TGTGCCATCAGTGAGCCGACAAAGACAGGGGCAAACGAGCAGTACTTC.

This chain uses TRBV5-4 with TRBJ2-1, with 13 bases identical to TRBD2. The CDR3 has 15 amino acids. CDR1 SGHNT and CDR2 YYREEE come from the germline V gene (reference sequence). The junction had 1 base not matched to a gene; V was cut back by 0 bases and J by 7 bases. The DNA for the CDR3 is TGTGCCAGCAGCTTGGAGGGACTAGCGGGAAATGAGCAGTTCTTC. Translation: CASSLEGLAGNEQFF.

The CDR3: CASSANDRASEQFF. The CDR3 bases are TGCGCCAGCAGCGCCAACGACAGGGCTAGTGAGCAGTTCTTC. The V and J genes are TRBV5-1 and TRBJ2-1, with 7 bases aligning to TRBD1. Germline loops: CDR1 SGHRS, CDR2 YFSETQ. CDR3 length equals 14 residues. V was pared by 4 bases and J by 9 bases, with 10 bases of the junction left unmatched. Combining the CDR3 with reference TRBV5-1 and TRBJ2-1 gives the whole variable domain KAGVTQTPRYLIKTRGQQVTLSCSPISGHRSVSWYQQTPGQGLQFLFEYFSETQRNKGNFPGRFSGRQFSNSRSEMNVSTLELGDSALYLCASSANDRASEQFFGPGTRLTVL.

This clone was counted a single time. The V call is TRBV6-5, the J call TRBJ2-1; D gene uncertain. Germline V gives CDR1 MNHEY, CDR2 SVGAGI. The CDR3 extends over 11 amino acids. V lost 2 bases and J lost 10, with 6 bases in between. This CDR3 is CASSYAREQFF. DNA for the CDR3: TGTGCCAGCAGTTACGCTAGGGAGCAGTTCTTC.

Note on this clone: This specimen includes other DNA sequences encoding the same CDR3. The CDR3 protein is CASSVVPSTDTQYF. The CDR3 region has the DNA TGTGCCAGCAGCGTAGTCCCTAGCACAGATACGCAGTATTTT. This rearrangement joins TRBV9 to TRBJ2-3; D uncertain. The length of the CDR3 is 14 residues. Trimming shortened V by 0 bases and J by 0 bases, and 5 bases separated the two germline ends. Germline loops: CDR1 SGDLS, CDR2 YYNGEE.

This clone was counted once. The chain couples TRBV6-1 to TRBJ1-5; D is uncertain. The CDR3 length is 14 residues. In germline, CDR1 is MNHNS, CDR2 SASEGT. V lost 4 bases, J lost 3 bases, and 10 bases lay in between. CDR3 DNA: TGTGCCAGCAGTGGGCAACAGCACAATCAGCCCCAGCATTTT. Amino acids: CASSGQQHNQPQHF.

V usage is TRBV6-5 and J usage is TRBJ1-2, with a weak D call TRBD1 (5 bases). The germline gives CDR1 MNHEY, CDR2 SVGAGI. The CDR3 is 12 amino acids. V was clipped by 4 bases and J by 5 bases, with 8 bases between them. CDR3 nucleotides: TGTGCCAGCAGTTCTCAGGGATATGGCTACACCTTC. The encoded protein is CASSSQGYGYTF.

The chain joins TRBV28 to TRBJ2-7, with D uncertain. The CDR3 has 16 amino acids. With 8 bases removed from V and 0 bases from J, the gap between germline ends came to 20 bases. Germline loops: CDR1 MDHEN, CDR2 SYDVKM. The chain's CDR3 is CASVPLWTASSYEQYF. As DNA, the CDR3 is TGTGCCAGCGTCCCCCTTTGGACCGCCAGCTCCTACGAGCAGTACTTC.